These 30 T cell receptor beta chains originate from one sample sequenced in a study of T cells after yellow fever vaccination. TCRdb ran MiXCR on the 5' RACE reads and lists one entry per CDR3 protein. The table has a few hundred thousand distinct CDR3 sequences, 6.8% seen once. Sequenced material: PBMCs, taken approximately 40 days after the first yellow fever vaccination. The receptors stem from a man between 18 and 35 years old who received the YFV17D yellow fever vaccine.

In this sample, this clonotype turned up a few times. The chain uses TRBV5-1 and TRBJ2-5; D is ambiguous. The CDR3 is made up of 15 amino acids. Germline CDR1 is SGHRS and CDR2 is YFSETQ. Trimming left V 5 bases short and J 5 bases short, with 19 bases between. For the CDR3, the DNA is TGCGCCAGCAGTAACAATAGGGCAGCGTGGGAGACCCAGTACTTC. Translated, it gives CASSNNRAAWETQYF.

This rearrangement joins TRBV20-1 to TRBJ2-7; TRBD2 is a possible D gene (5 bases). CDR1 is DFQATT, CDR2 SNEGSKA, per germline (reference sequence). The CDR3 loop spans 12 amino acids. Trimming cost V 3 bases and J 9 bases, with 15 bases left between them. For the CDR3, the DNA is TGCAGTGCTAGCAACCGCGCGGGCGCGCAGTACTTC. As protein: CSASNRAGAQYF.

J is TRBJ2-5 and V is TRBV9, with D unclear. The CDR3 length is 13 residues. With 1 base removed from V and 1 base from J, the gap between germline ends came to 5 bases. CDR1 is SGDLS and CDR2 is YYNGEE in the germline V gene. The CDR3 sequence is CASSVNVQETQYF. Here the CDR3 DNA reads TGTGCCAGCAGCGTAAACGTCCAAGAGACCCAGTACTTC.

CDR3 bases: TGTGCCATCAGGCAGGGATCGGGGTACAATGAGCAGTTCTTC. Translating gives CAIRQGSGYNEQFF. The genes are TRBV10-3 and TRBJ2-1; TRBD1 or TRBD2 may be the D gene (5 bases each). The germline CDR1 and CDR2 sequences are ENHRY and SYGVKD. The CDR3 contains 14 residues. Trimming took 6 bases from V and 4 from J, leaving 13 bases between them.

This clonotype has ten or more counts. The chain carries TRBV7-9 and TRBJ2-7; 7 nucleotides align to TRBD2. The V gene end was trimmed by 3 bases and the J gene end by 6 bases; junction bases not matched to a gene: 2. The CDR3 length is 12 residues. Per the germline V gene, CDR1 is SEHNR and CDR2 is FQNEAQ (reference sequence). Here the CDR3 DNA reads TGTGCCAGCAGCTTCACGGGGGGCGAGCAGTACGTC. Encoded protein: CASSFTGGEQYV.

This clonotype was seen a handful of times. The genes are TRBV5-5 and TRBJ2-6; no reliable D call. Germline V lookup: CDR1 SGHKS, CDR2 YYEKEE (reference sequence). The CDR3 length is 15 residues. V lost 4 bases and J 2 bases, leaving 10 bases between the germline ends. The CDR3 nucleotides read TGTGCCAGCAGCGCAGCAGATCCTGGGGCCAACGTCCTGACTTTC. Encoded protein: CASSAADPGANVLTF. The variable domain in full, with the rest retrieved from reference TRBV5-5 and TRBJ2-6, is DAGVTQSPTHLIKTRGQQVTLRCSPISGHKSVSWYQQVLGQGPQFIFQYYEKEERGRGNFPDRFSARQFPNYSSELNVNALLLGDSALYLCASSAADPGANVLTFGAGSRLTVL.

This clonotype has ten or more counts. The chain links TRBV3-1 to TRBJ2-1; 9 nucleotides agree with TRBD2. CDR3 length: 16 amino acids. V lost 2 bases to trimming and J lost 2 bases; unmatched junction nucleotides: 4. Germline values: CDR1 LGHDT, CDR2 YNNKEL (reference sequence). The CDR3 DNA sequence: TGTGCCAGCAGCCAACTCCAGCGGGGGGCCTACAATGAGCAGTTCTTC. Protein: CASSQLQRGAYNEQFF.

In this sample, this clonotype turned up a few times. This sequence joins TRBV11-2 and TRBJ1-5; D may be TRBD1 (6 bases). The V end was cut by 0 bases, the J end by 5 bases, with 11 bases between. This CDR3 has 15 amino acids. Germline V gives CDR1 SGHAT, CDR2 FQNNGV. As DNA, the CDR3 is TGTGCCAGCAGCTTAGATGCAGGGGTGGATCAGCCCCAGCATTTT. This sequence encodes CASSLDAGVDQPQHF.

This clonotype was counted a few times. The rearrangement uses TRBV19 and TRBJ1-1; possibly TRBD1 for D (5 bases). CDR1 and CDR2 (germline): LNHDA, SQIVND (reference sequence). V lost 6 bases to trimming and J lost 0 bases, with 8 bases between them. There are 13 residues in the CDR3. This CDR3 reads CASRKGMNTEAFF. For the CDR3, the DNA is TGTGCCAGTAGAAAGGGGATGAACACTGAAGCTTTCTTT.

The chain joins TRBV7-3 to TRBJ2-2; D is tentatively TRBD1 or TRBD2 (5 bases each). CDR1 is SGHTA, CDR2 FQGTGA, per germline. The CDR3 is 15 amino acids. V lost 2 bases and J 4 bases, leaving 11 bases between the germline ends. This CDR3 is CASSLGTSRTGELFF. For the CDR3, the DNA is TGTGCCAGCAGCTTAGGGACCTCCCGCACCGGGGAGCTGTTTTTT. Using reference TRBV7-3 and TRBJ2-2 for the parts outside the CDR3, the full variable domain is GAGVSQTPSNKVTEKGKYVELRCDPISGHTALYWYRQSLGQGPEFLIYFQGTGAADDSGLPNDRFFAVRPEGSVSTLKIQRTERGDSAVYLCASSLGTSRTGELFFGEGSRLTVL.

The chain is built from TRBV6-5 and TRBJ1-2, with D hard to call. V was shortened by 2 bases and J by 4 bases, with 11 bases between the two germline ends. The CDR3 has 14 residues. Looked up from germline, CDR1 is MNHEY and CDR2 is SVGAGI. The DNA for the CDR3 is TGTGCCAGCAGTTACGTGGGAATCGGCTATGGCTACACCTTC. It codes for CASSYVGIGYGYTF.

The chain has TRBV6-2 or TRBV6-3 and TRBJ1-5, with unresolved D. The CDR3 sequence is 15 residues long. Germline CDR1 is MNHEY and CDR2 is SVGEGT. Trimming removed 5 bases from V and 2 bases from J, with 13 bases in between. The CDR3 region is CASSAESRGNQPQHF. Written as DNA, the CDR3 is TGTGCCAGCAGTGCCGAATCAAGAGGCAATCAGCCCCAGCATTTT.

This clonotype occurred a few times. The rearrangement joins TRBV12-3 or TRBV12-4 to TRBJ1-1; unclear D gene. This CDR3 is 13 amino acids long. V dropped 4 bases and J dropped 6 bases, with 12 bases sitting between them. In nucleotides, the CDR3 is TGTGCCAGCAGTTCGAGGGCGAAGGCTGAAGCTTTCTTT. It yields the protein CASSSRAKAEAFF.

This clonotype appeared a few times. V is TRBV6-1 and J is TRBJ2-1; 7 positions match TRBD2. Germline loops: CDR1 MNHNS, CDR2 SASEGT. Losses at the gene ends were 8 bases for V and 7 bases for J; bases not matched to a gene: 14. The CDR3 loop spans 15 amino acids. This CDR3 is CASRPHGGGRNEQFF. CDR3 nucleotide sequence: TGTGCCAGCCGCCCCCACGGGGGAGGGAGGAATGAGCAGTTCTTC.

This clonotype turned up a few times. The chain uses TRBV7-2 and TRBJ2-5, with D tentatively TRBD2 (6 bases). Per germline, CDR1 SGHTA and CDR2 FQGNSA. The ends were cut back, 5 bases at V and 4 bases at J, with 17 bases in the middle. The length of the CDR3 is 15 residues. The CDR3 DNA reads as TGTGCCAGCAGCCCAGACCCTCCGGGGGTAGAGACCCAGTACTTC. It translates to CASSPDPPGVETQYF.

This clonotype was observed many times. The chain joins TRBV7-2 to TRBJ2-1, with 11 bases aligning to TRBD2. CDR1 is SGHTA and CDR2 is FQGNSA in the germline V gene. The CDR3 is made up of 13 amino acids. V shed 9 bases and J 8 bases; nucleotides not matched to a gene: 6. The CDR3 loop is CASSGGAGDEQFF. DNA for the CDR3: TGTGCCAGTAGCGGGGGGGCCGGCGATGAGCAGTTCTTC. The full variable domain, in which reference TRBV7-2 and TRBJ2-1 provide the parts outside the CDR3, is GAGVSQSPSNKVTEKGKDVELRCDPISGHTALYWYRQSLGQGLEFLIYFQGNSAPDKSGLPSDRFSAERTGGSVSTLTIQRTQQEDSAVYLCASSGGAGDEQFFGPGTRLTVL.

The gene calls are TRBV21-1 and TRBJ2-7. TRBV21-1 is annotated as a pseudogene. CDR3 length equals 16 residues. The chain's CDR3 is CASTPTGKGGSYAQYV. In DNA, the CDR3 is TGTGCCAGCACCCCGACGGGTAAAGGAGGTTCCTACGCGCAGTACGTC.

In its sample, this clonotype was seen a few times. The chain joins TRBV29-1 to TRBJ1-1; D not certain. Germline CDR1 is SQVTM and CDR2 is ANQGSEA. Between the trimmed V and J ends, which lost 4 bases and 6 bases, there was a span of 9 bases. The CDR3 is 11 amino acids. The CDR3 nucleotides read TGCAGCGTTGGACTGGAGCCTGAAGCTTTCTTT. Its translation is CSVGLEPEAFF.

This clonotype showed up many times. The V call is TRBV18, the J call TRBJ2-3; the match to TRBD1 covers 8 bases. The V gene's germline CDR1 is KGHSH and CDR2 LQKENI. The CDR3 contains 17 residues. After removal of 5 bases from V and 6 bases from J, the junction contained 16 bases not matched to a gene. CDR3 nucleotide sequence: TGTGCCAGCTCATATCCGGAGTTGGGGACAGGAGTCGATACGCAGTATTTT. This translates into CASSYPELGTGVDTQYF. Based on the CDR3 plus reference TRBV18 and TRBJ2-3, the full variable domain is NAGVMQNPRHLVRRRGQEARLRCSPMKGHSHVYWYRQLPEEGLKFMVYLQKENIIDESGMPKERFSAEFPKEGPSILRIQQVVRGDSAAYFCASSYPELGTGVDTQYFGPGTRLTVL.

The chain employs TRBV5-1 and TRBJ2-7; 9 bases agree with TRBD2. Germline V gives CDR1 SGHRS, CDR2 YFSETQ. The CDR3 length is 17 residues. Unmatched junction bases numbered 7, after V lost 0 bases and J lost 0 bases. CDR3 DNA sequence: TGCGCCAGCAGCTTGGGACTAGCGGCGACCAGCTCCTACGAGCAGTACTTC. The encoded protein is CASSLGLAATSSYEQYF. Combining the CDR3 with reference TRBV5-1 and TRBJ2-7 gives the whole variable domain KAGVTQTPRYLIKTRGQQVTLSCSPISGHRSVSWYQQTPGQGLQFLFEYFSETQRNKGNFPGRFSGRQFSNSRSEMNVSTLELGDSALYLCASSLGLAATSSYEQYFGPGTRLTVT.

This clonotype was detected only a few times. The J gene is TRBJ1-2, the V gene TRBV5-1; D ambiguous. V dropped 4 bases and J dropped 7 bases, with 17 bases sitting between them. This CDR3 has 14 residues. Per germline, CDR1 SGHRS and CDR2 YFSETQ. The CDR3 loop reads CASSDPLYLSGYTF. In nucleotides, the CDR3 is TGCGCCAGCAGCGATCCCCTCTACCTATCTGGCTACACCTTC. The full variable domain, completed using reference TRBV5-1 and TRBJ1-2, is KAGVTQTPRYLIKTRGQQVTLSCSPISGHRSVSWYQQTPGQGLQFLFEYFSETQRNKGNFPGRFSGRQFSNSRSEMNVSTLELGDSALYLCASSDPLYLSGYTFGSGTRLTVV.

This clonotype was detected a few times. The J gene is TRBJ2-1, the V gene TRBV20-1; a weak D match, TRBD2 (6 bases). From germline, CDR1 is DFQATT and CDR2 SNEGSKA (reference sequence). V was cut by 3 bases and J by 10 bases, with 22 bases left in between. This CDR3 comprises 15 residues. CDR3 DNA sequence: TGCAGTGCTAGCAAACCGGGACTTCCGGATATCGAGCAGTTCTTC. Amino acids: CSASKPGLPDIEQFF.

This clonotype was seen a handful of times. The V call is TRBV7-9, the J call TRBJ2-6, with D maybe TRBD1 (6 bases). The CDR3 length is 16 residues. Trimming took off 6 bases at V and 0 bases at J, with 12 bases between the two ends. Looked up from germline, CDR1 is SEHNR and CDR2 is FQNEAQ (reference sequence). CDR3 DNA sequence: TGTGCCAGCAGGCGAGGGGGATTCTCTGGGGCCAACGTCCTGACTTTC. Residues: CASRRGGFSGANVLTF.

The chain links TRBV7-9 to TRBJ2-7; 7 positions agree with TRBD2. The CDR3 extends over 14 amino acids. Trimming removed 1 base from V and 4 bases from J; junction bases left unmatched: 4. Germline V CDR1 and CDR2: SEHNR, FQNEAQ (reference sequence). The CDR3 bases are TGTGCCAGCAGCTTAGGGACTAGTCGTTACGAGCAGTACTTC. Protein sequence: CASSLGTSRYEQYF. Supplemented by reference TRBV7-9 and TRBJ2-7, the full variable domain reads DTGVSQNPRHKITKRGQNVTFRCDPISEHNRLYWYRQTLGQGPEFLTYFQNEAQLEKSRLLSDRFSAERPKGSFSTLEIQRTEQGDSAMYLCASSLGTSRYEQYFGPGTRLTVT.

Remarks on this clonotype: One end of the junction varies from germline; a read error may be responsible. This chain connects TRBV18 to TRBJ2-7; TRBD1 is a possible D gene (6 bases). This CDR3 comprises 11 residues. Germline loops: CDR1 KGHSH, CDR2 LQKENI. The CDR3 sequence is CASSSGTRERF. CDR3 DNA sequence: TGTGCCAGCTCGTCCGGGACAAGGGAACGCTTC.

This clonotype showed up many times. This chain joins TRBV5-1 and TRBJ2-4, with 7 bases lining up with TRBD1. J gave up 0 bases and V 2 bases, and 5 bases lay outside the gene matches. CDR3 size: 16 residues. Germline lookup yields CDR1 SGHRS and CDR2 YFSETQ. The CDR3 bases are TGCGCCAGCAGCTTAGGGGGACAGCTAGCCAAAAACATTCAGTACTTC. Translated: CASSLGGQLAKNIQYF. The full variable domain, with the rest looked up from reference TRBV5-1 and TRBJ2-4, is KAGVTQTPRYLIKTRGQQVTLSCSPISGHRSVSWYQQTPGQGLQFLFEYFSETQRNKGNFPGRFSGRQFSNSRSEMNVSTLELGDSALYLCASSLGGQLAKNIQYFGAGTRLSVL.

At least ten counts were recorded for this clonotype. The chain is built from TRBV7-9 and TRBJ2-1; D is unresolved. Germline V gene sequence: CDR1 SEHNR, CDR2 FQNEAQ (reference sequence). The length of the CDR3 is 12 residues. The germline V and J ends were trimmed by 8 bases and 10 bases, with 15 bases remaining between them. The DNA for the CDR3 is TGTGCCAGCCCTTTGGGATACGGGGAGCAGTTCTTC. Translated: CASPLGYGEQFF.

J is TRBJ2-6 and V is TRBV6-1, with 8 bases matching TRBD1. This CDR3 spans 16 amino acids. J gave up 1 base and V 2 bases, and 1 base lay outside the gene matches. The germline CDR1 and CDR2 sequences are MNHNS and SASEGT. The CDR3, as DNA: TGTGCCAGCAGTGAAAGGACAGGGTCTGGGGCCAACGTCCTGACTTTC. Translated, it gives CASSERTGSGANVLTF.

The J gene is TRBJ2-7, the V gene TRBV11-2, with 7 bases fitting TRBD1. The V gene end was trimmed by 1 base and the J gene end by 6 bases; junction bases not matched to a gene: 6. Germline V gene data show CDR1 as SGHAT and CDR2 as FQNNGV. This CDR3 spans 14 amino acids. CDR3 sequence (DNA): TGTGCCAGCAGCTTAGGGACAGGTGATCTCGAGCAGTACGTC. It is translated as CASSLGTGDLEQYV.

This clonotype has a handful of counts. The CDR3 DNA is TGTGCCAGCAGTTTGCTCCCTGATGGGGAGCAGTACGTC. This gives the protein CASSLLPDGEQYV. The V call is TRBV28, the J call TRBJ2-7; D is undetermined. CDR3 length: 13 amino acids. The germline V gene has CDR1 MDHEN and CDR2 SYDVKM. The ends were cut back, 3 bases at V and 7 bases at J, with 13 bases in the middle.